The rows below give T cell receptor beta chains drawn from one sample of a study of T cells in Graves' hyperthyroidism and ophthalmopathy. MiXCR, applied by TCRdb to the multiplex PCR reads, yields one record per CDR3 protein. The sample shows approximately 400,000 distinct CDR3 sequences, roughly an eighth of them seen only once. Source material: blood. Receptors were obtained from a middle-aged man with Graves' ophthalmopathy. The CDR3 runs from the conserved cysteine through the conserved F or W. D genes are given only for firm matches. Size tells how often a clone was seen (once, few, many) or the class of an expanded clone, and some rows leave it out.

J | size | V | D | CDR3 | DNA
TRBJ2-1 | many | TRBV12-3/TRBV12-4 | TRBD2 | CASSPSGVSYNEQFF | TGTGCCAGCAGTCCTAGCGGGGTCTCCTACAATGAGCAGTTCTTC
TRBJ2-1 | few | TRBV14 | NA | CASSQVTGYSSYNEQFF | TGTGCCAGCAGCCAAGTCACGGGGTACAGCTCCTACAATGAGCAGTTCTTC
TRBJ2-7 | few | TRBV19 | NA | CASNGGGPSYEQYF | TGTGCCAGTAACGGAGGTGGACCCTCCTACGAGCAGTACTTC
TRBJ2-3 | many | TRBV7-9 | NA | CASSLGVVTDTQYF | TGTGCCAGCAGCTTGGGGGTAGTCACAGATACGCAGTATTTT
TRBJ1-1 | NA | TRBV9 | NA | CASSGGTTEAFF | TGTGCCAGCAGCGGGGGTACCACTGAAGCTTTCTTT
TRBJ1-6 | NA | TRBV5-4 | NA | CASSFRAVGNSPLHF | TGTGCCAGCAGCTTCAGGGCCGTCGGCAATTCACCCCTCCACTTT
TRBJ2-1 | many | TRBV2 | TRBD2 | CASSEEASGYNEQFF | TGTGCCAGCAGTGAAGAGGCTAGCGGTTACAATGAGCAGTTCTTC
TRBJ2-7 | NA | TRBV9 | NA | CASSVDPAPYYEQYF | TGTGCCAGCAGCGTAGACCCAGCACCCTACTACGAGCAGTACTTC
TRBJ2-3 | NA | TRBV5-1 | TRBD2 | CASSLVGGMAQYF | TGCGCCAGCAGCTTGGTCGGGGGGATGGCGCAGTATTTT
TRBJ2-7 | NA | TRBV29-1 | TRBD1 | CSVRDSSYEQYF | TGCAGCGTGAGGGACAGTTCCTACGAGCAGTACTTC
TRBJ2-1 | few | TRBV7-9 | NA | CASSLAHLLADNEQFF | TGTGCCAGCAGCTTAGCCCACCTTTTAGCGGACAATGAGCAGTTCTTC
TRBJ2-1 | many | TRBV5-1 | NA | CASSLADEGEQFF | TGCGCCAGCAGCTTGGCGGATGAGGGTGAGCAGTTCTTC
TRBJ1-1 | NA | TRBV6-1 | NA | CASRAQGWTEAFF | TGTGCCAGCAGGGCTCAGGGGTGGACTGAAGCTTTCTTT
TRBJ2-1 | NA | TRBV6-1 | TRBD2 | CASSRSGLAVYNEQFF | TGTGCCAGCAGCCGGTCGGGACTAGCGGTCTACAATGAGCAGTTCTTC
TRBJ2-1 | many | TRBV2 | TRBD1 | CASSARDRIGNEQFF | TGTGCCAGCAGTGCCCGGGACAGGATCGGCAATGAGCAGTTCTTC
TRBJ2-1 | NA | TRBV9 | TRBD2 | CASSVAAGLAREQFF | TGTGCCAGCAGCGTAGCTGCCGGACTAGCTCGAGAGCAGTTCTTC
TRBJ2-2 | NA | TRBV11-2 | NA | CASSFPQGNSGELFF | TGTGCCAGCAGCTTTCCCCAGGGTAACTCCGGGGAGCTGTTTTTT